Presented here are 9 T cell receptor beta chains from one specimen sequenced in a study of shared clonotypes between healthy human individuals. Method: immunoSEQ multiplex PCR; TCRdb's copy keeps in-frame clones and lacks some. The sample shows approximately 110,000 clones, approximately 70% of them seen only once. Sequenced sample: memory CD8+ T cells sorted from blood. The subset here: CD45RO+ cells pooled with CCR7-negative TemRA cells. The receptors come from a woman in her twenties or thirties in good health.

This clone was counted once. The chain couples TRBV29-1 to TRBJ2-3, with 11 bases aligning to TRBD2. Trimming removed 5 bases from V and 6 bases from J; junction bases left unmatched: 10. This CDR3 comprises 15 residues. Germline CDR1 reads SQVTM; CDR2 reads ANQGSEA. CDR3 nucleotides: TGCAGCGTTAGACTAGCGGGACTCATCAGGGATACGCAGTATTTT. This encodes CSVRLAGLIRDTQYF.

The chain has TRBV5-1 and TRBJ1-2; D remains ambiguous. Trimming took 0 bases from V and 7 from J, leaving 16 bases between them. Germline V gives CDR1 SGHRS, CDR2 YFSETQ. The length of the CDR3 is 15 residues. The CDR3 DNA sequence: TGCGCCAGCAGCTTGGTGGGAGTGGTAATGGGTGGCTACACCTTC. It is translated as CASSLVGVVMGGYTF.

V and J are TRBV27 and TRBJ2-7; no reliable D call. The germline V and J ends were trimmed by 2 bases and 2 bases, with 7 bases remaining between them. The CDR3 runs to 13 residues. Germline V CDR1 and CDR2: MNHEY, SMNVEV (reference sequence). The CDR3 nucleotides read TGTGCCAGCAGTTTAAGGTACACCTACGAGCAGTACTTC. Its protein is CASSLRYTYEQYF.

The CDR3 DNA follows: TGTGCCAGCAGCATTACACCGTACAATGAGCAGTTCTTC. It yields the protein CASSITPYNEQFF. The genes are TRBV7-9 and TRBJ2-1; D unresolved. V was shortened by 5 bases and J by 4 bases, with 9 bases between the two germline ends. CDR3 length equals 13 residues. Germline CDR1 reads SEHNR; CDR2 reads FQNEAQ (reference sequence).

The chain is built from TRBV4-1 and TRBJ2-7; possible D gene TRBD2, 6 bases. The CDR3 totals 17 residues. Germline CDR1 reads MGHRA; CDR2 reads YSYEKL. Trimming stripped 6 bases from V and 1 base from J, with 22 bases between. The CDR3 spells CASSRMGGRHGSYEQYF. CDR3 sequence (DNA): TGCGCCAGCAGTCGGATGGGAGGCAGGCATGGGTCCTACGAGCAGTACTTC.

The chain recombines TRBV27 with TRBJ2-2; 13 bases align to TRBD2. With 5 bases clipped from V and 7 bases from J, the junction kept 13 bases outside the gene matches. This CDR3 spans 18 amino acids. Per the germline V gene, CDR1 is MNHEY and CDR2 is SMNVEV (reference sequence). The CDR3 reads CASSPLTSGRAYIGELFF. As DNA, the CDR3 is TGTGCCAGCAGTCCACTCACTAGCGGGAGGGCCTATATCGGGGAGCTGTTTTTT.

Turning to this clone: Since a far larger clone is one base different, this is likely a read error. V usage is TRBV2 and J usage is TRBJ2-1; TRBD2 matches at 9 bases. The germline CDR1 and CDR2 sequences are SNHLY and FYNNEI. The CDR3 runs 15 residues. With V trimmed by 6 bases and J by 0 bases, 3 bases remained unmatched. The CDR3 loop is CASRELAGSYNEQFF. For the CDR3, the DNA is TGTGCCAGCAGGGAACTAGCGGGCTCCTACAATGAGCAGTTCTTC.

J is TRBJ2-5 and V is TRBV5-6; TRBD2 matches 8 bases. V shed 3 bases and J 4 bases; nucleotides not matched to a gene: 8. Germline V CDR1 and CDR2: SGHDT, YYEEEE. This CDR3 has 15 residues. Here the CDR3 reads CASSSRGLAGETQYF. In nucleotides, the CDR3 is TGTGCCAGCAGCTCACGCGGACTAGCAGGAGAGACCCAGTACTTC.

This clone came up a few times. The chain couples TRBV29-1 to TRBJ2-3; a weak D match, TRBD2 (5 bases). The CDR3 runs 12 residues. Germline lookup yields CDR1 SQVTM and CDR2 ANQGSEA. Trimming cost V 4 bases and J 2 bases, with 7 bases left between them. CDR3 sequence reads: CSVARDTDTQYF. As DNA, the CDR3 is TGCAGCGTTGCCCGGGACACAGATACGCAGTATTTT.